This T cell receptor beta chain was sequenced for a study of CD4+ T cells in melanoma. Libraries were prepared by immunoSEQ multiplex PCR; TCRdb keeps only in-frame clonotypes and omits some of them. Of over 100,000 clones listed, about 90% were seen once; the top ten hold around 3.3%. The sample consisted of peripheral blood. The clonotype was recovered from a human donor with melanoma.

CDR3 sequence reads: CASSTSRLGQGVLSPLHF. CDR3 bases: TGTGCCAGTAGTACCTCGCGGCTGGGACAGGGGGTCTTGTCACCCCTCCACTTT. This chain uses TRBV19 with TRBJ1-6, with 11 bases that match TRBD1. V lost 4 bases, J lost 10 bases, and 15 bases stayed unmatched. Germline lookup yields CDR1 LNHDA and CDR2 SQIVND (reference sequence). The CDR3 has 18 residues.